The 18 T cell receptor beta chains below were found in one sample sequenced in a study of T cell responses to AZD1222 COVID-19 vaccine. Libraries were prepared by immunoSEQ multiplex PCR; TCRdb keeps only in-frame clonotypes and omits some of them. The repertoire holds approximately 150,000 clones, with around 90% as singletons. The source material was peripheral blood, sampled 28 days after the second AZD1222 dose. Receptor source: an adult who received the AZD1222 COVID-19 vaccine.

This clone was picked up one time. The V and J genes are TRBV5-5 and TRBJ2-6; D uncertain. The ends were cut back, 8 bases at V and 1 base at J, with 10 bases in the middle. Per germline, CDR1 SGHKS and CDR2 YYEKEE (reference sequence). There are 14 residues in the CDR3. CDR3 protein: CASHHLSGANVLTF. The CDR3 DNA reads TGTGCCAGTCACCATTTATCTGGGGCCAACGTCCTGACTTTC.

The chain has TRBV6-5 and TRBJ1-3; 8 bases align to TRBD1. Germline V gives CDR1 MNHEY, CDR2 SVGAGI. Trimming removed 7 bases from V and 0 bases from J; junction bases left unmatched: 5. The CDR3 length is 15 residues. The CDR3 DNA sequence: TGTGCCAGCAAAGGACAGGGAGACTCTGGAAACACCATATATTTT. Amino acids: CASKGQGDSGNTIYF.

J is TRBJ1-1 and V is TRBV2, with D hard to call. CDR1 is SNHLY, CDR2 FYNNEI, per germline. The CDR3 has 12 amino acids. The germline V and J ends were trimmed by 3 bases and 10 bases, with 12 bases remaining between them. For the CDR3, the DNA is TGTGCCAGCAGTGAGCCGGACCGAGGAGCTTTCTTT. Its translation is CASSEPDRGAFF.

The chain is built from TRBV7-6 and TRBJ2-3, with D perhaps given as TRBD1 or TRBD2 (5 bases each). With 5 bases removed from V and 0 bases from J, the gap between germline ends came to 9 bases. The CDR3 is 14 amino acids. Germline values: CDR1 SGHVS, CDR2 FNYEAQ. Here the CDR3 DNA reads TGTGCCAGCAGCCCCCGGGACAGCACAGATACGCAGTATTTT. It yields the protein CASSPRDSTDTQYF.

This clone was counted once. This chain uses TRBV19 with TRBJ2-2, with D possibly being TRBD2 (5 bases). V was pared by 6 bases and J by 0 bases, with 11 bases between. Germline CDR1 is LNHDA and CDR2 is SQIVND (reference sequence). The length of the CDR3 is 15 residues. CDR3 bases: TGTGCCAGTAGATGGACGGACTCGAACACCGGGGAGCTGTTTTTT. Its protein is CASRWTDSNTGELFF.

This chain joins TRBV19 and TRBJ1-3, with D uncertain. Germline V CDR1 and CDR2: LNHDA, SQIVND (reference sequence). The CDR3 sequence is 15 residues long. V lost 7 bases and J lost 1, with 14 bases in between. CDR3: CASIRAPLSGNTIYF. For the CDR3, the DNA is TGTGCCAGTATAAGGGCCCCTCTTTCTGGAAACACCATATATTTT.

The chain employs TRBV6-4 and TRBJ1-1; perhaps TRBD1 as D (6 bases). Germline V lookup: CDR1 MRHNA, CDR2 SNTAGT. The V end was cut by 3 bases, the J end by 5 bases, with 10 bases between. The CDR3 is 13 residues long. The CDR3 DNA sequence: TGTGCCAGCAGTGAACAGGGCGGAACTGAAGCTTTCTTT. Residues: CASSEQGGTEAFF.

The chain links TRBV11-3 to TRBJ2-7; the match to TRBD2 covers 12 bases. The V gene end was trimmed by 4 bases and the J gene end by 5 bases; junction bases not matched to a gene: 6. The CDR3 spans 15 residues. From germline, CDR1 is SGHNT and CDR2 YENEEA. The DNA for the CDR3 is TGTGCCAGCAGCTCGAGACTAGCGGGAGTAAACGAGCAGTACTTC. Residues: CASSSRLAGVNEQYF.

V and J are TRBV27 and TRBJ2-5; D may be TRBD2 (5 bases). The germline V gene encodes CDR1 MNHEY and CDR2 SMNVEV (reference sequence). This CDR3 comprises 13 residues. V lost 3 bases and J lost 8, with 13 bases in between. The CDR3 DNA reads as TGTGCCAGCAGTTTCAGCCCGGAGGACACCCAGTACTTC. Its protein is CASSFSPEDTQYF.

This chain links TRBV6-5 with TRBJ2-7, with D unclear. CDR1 is MNHEY and CDR2 is SVGAGI in the germline V gene. The CDR3 runs to 12 residues. V shed 4 bases and J shed 4 bases, with 8 bases lying between them. The CDR3 loop reads CASSSFRYEQYF. The CDR3 DNA reads TGTGCCAGCAGTTCTTTTAGGTACGAGCAGTACTTC.

This clone showed up just once. Here the CDR3 reads CASSRGTSGSNEQFF. CDR3 bases: TGTGCCAGCAGCCGAGGGACTAGCGGGAGCAATGAGCAGTTCTTC. The V gene is TRBV3-1 (or the pseudogene TRBV3-2), the J gene TRBJ2-1; 14 positions agree with TRBD2. Trimming at V came to 4 bases and at J to 6 bases, leaving 2 bases not matched to a gene. This CDR3 contains 15 residues. Germline-derived CDR1 and CDR2 are LGHDT and YNNKEL (reference sequence).

This clone was found a few times. The gene calls are TRBV12-3 or TRBV12-4 and TRBJ2-3; tentative D call: TRBD2 (5 bases). This CDR3 is built from 13 residues. V lost 1 base to trimming and J lost 4 bases, with 6 bases between them. This CDR3 reads CASSLGGSDTQYF. CDR3 coding DNA: TGTGCCAGCAGTTTAGGCGGGTCAGATACGCAGTATTTT.

CDR3 in amino acids: CASSLRTENSYGYTF. CDR3 DNA sequence: TGTGCCAGCAGCTTAAGGACAGAAAACAGCTATGGCTACACCTTC. The V gene is TRBV11-1, the J gene TRBJ1-2, with D maybe TRBD1 (6 bases). V shed 2 bases and J shed 4 bases, with 14 bases lying between them. The CDR3 has 15 amino acids. Per germline, CDR1 SGHAT and CDR2 FQDESV (reference sequence).

This chain links TRBV28 with TRBJ2-7, with 9 nucleotides matching TRBD1. This CDR3 spans 15 amino acids. V shed 7 bases, J shed 2 bases, and the junction held 9 bases outside the gene matches. Germline CDR1 is MDHEN and CDR2 is SYDVKM. CDR3 residues: CASNIGGTGTYEQYF. The CDR3 DNA is TGTGCCAGCAATATTGGGGGGACAGGGACCTACGAGCAGTACTTC.

V and J are TRBV19 and TRBJ1-5; D perhaps matches TRBD1 (6 bases). Germline lookup yields CDR1 LNHDA and CDR2 SQIVND (reference sequence). The CDR3 has 12 residues. The V end was cut by 1 base, the J end by 8 bases, with 6 bases between. The CDR3 bases are TGTGCCAGTAGTATAGCAGGGGAGCCCCAGCATTTT. It specifies CASSIAGEPQHF.

The chain recombines TRBV5-1 with TRBJ2-3; tentative D call: TRBD2 (6 bases). CDR1 is SGHRS, CDR2 YFSETQ, per germline. Trimming stripped 0 bases from V and 6 bases from J, with 14 bases between. This CDR3 spans 15 amino acids. This CDR3 reads CASSLVPGARDTQYF. CDR3 nucleotides: TGCGCCAGCAGCTTGGTTCCGGGAGCACGGGATACGCAGTATTTT.

In nucleotides, the CDR3 is TGTGCCAGCAGGCCCCAGGGGGGTACTGAAGCTTTCTTT. It encodes CASRPQGGTEAFF. The chain combines TRBV6-5 with TRBJ1-1; 7 bases align to TRBD1. CDR3 length: 13 amino acids. Germline lookup yields CDR1 MNHEY and CDR2 SVGAGI. Germline trimming cut 6 bases from V and 5 bases from J; bases unmatched to any gene: 6.

The J gene is TRBJ1-2, the V gene TRBV6-2 or TRBV6-3; D gene ambiguous. V gave up 2 bases and J gave up 1 base, with 14 bases separating them. This CDR3 region has 16 residues. Germline values: CDR1 MNHEY, CDR2 SVGEGT. The CDR3 nucleotides read TGTGCCAGCAGTTACGGCCGCCACGGGATTAACTATGGCTACACCTTC. It specifies CASSYGRHGINYGYTF.